This T cell receptor (beta chain) was captured in a study of shared clonotypes between healthy human individuals. The study, taken as a whole, reports: Non-shared clonotypes were found to have lower generation probabilities than the clonotypes that were shared by all four of the sorted-subset donors. Naive CD4 clonotype sharing across several donors was about 5%.

Regarding this clone: Its specificity is unknown.

Sorted-subset replicate PCRs used approximately 180 ng of genomic DNA. This amount corresponded to some 30,000 T cell genomes. Assay: immunoSEQ multiplex PCR; the TCRdb copy retains only in-frame clones and omits some. There are over 2,000,000 clones in the sample; about 93% occur only once, and approximately 1.6% lies in the top ten. Terminally differentiated effector memory CD45RA+ cells were excluded by CCR7 positive selection of CD45RO-negative cells. CDR1 is MNHNS, CDR2 SASEGT, per germline. This CDR3 contains 13 residues. V lost 4 bases to trimming and J lost 1 base, with 8 bases between them. Specimen: naive CD8+ T cells from PBMCs. The source is a man aged 18 to 29 in good health. Some clones in this sample may be carry-over from other donors' samples. This chain connects TRBV6-1 to TRBJ2-7, with D unresolved. The CDR3 loop is CASSALISYEQYF. For the CDR3, the DNA is TGTGCCAGCAGTGCGCTGATATCCTACGAGCAGTACTTC.